One sample yielded the 20 T cell receptor beta chains listed below, sequenced in a study of patients and donors after allogeneic stem cell transplantation. TCRdb re-called the RT-PCR reads through MiXCR, storing one row per CDR3 protein. Of some 960,000 distinct CDR3 sequences listed, about 20% were seen once; the top ten hold around 6%. Sequenced input: blood, either unsorted or a sorted T cell fraction (not recorded which). These receptors came from a human donor who was either an allogeneic HSCT recipient or a stem cell or donor lymphocyte infusion donor (not recorded which). It is not recorded whose cells these are; they may come from a transplant donor.

This clonotype was picked up a small number of times. CDR3 protein: CATSRPTTGRGPEAFF. CDR3 coding DNA: TGTGCCACCAGCAGACCCACAACGGGGAGGGGGCCTGAAGCTTTCTTT. The rearrangement links TRBV15 to TRBJ1-1, with 7 bases that match TRBD1. CDR1 and CDR2 from the germline V gene are LNHNV and YYDKDF (reference sequence). This CDR3 contains 16 residues. The V gene end was trimmed by 2 bases and the J gene end by 6 bases; junction bases not matched to a gene: 12. Full variable domain (rest looked up from reference TRBV15 and TRBJ1-1): DAMVIQNPRYQVTQFGKPVTLSCSQTLNHNVMYWYQQKSSQAPKLLFHYYDKDFNNEADTPDNFQSRRPNTSFCFLDIRSPGLGDTAMYLCATSRPTTGRGPEAFFGQGTRLTVV.

This clonotype was seen repeatedly, ten times or more. The chain couples TRBV27 to TRBJ2-1, with 8 bases lining up with TRBD2. CDR1 is MNHEY and CDR2 is SMNVEV in the germline V gene (reference sequence). The CDR3 is made up of 15 amino acids. V trimming: 6 bases; J trimming: 6 bases; junction bases outside the gene matches: 10. CDR3 bases: TGTGCCAGCAGCAGCATCGGGACTAGAATCAATGAGCAGTTCTTC. This gives the protein CASSSIGTRINEQFF.

This clonotype came up a few times. J is TRBJ1-1 and V is TRBV25-1; D is uncertain. The CDR3 has 16 residues. CDR1 MGHDK and CDR2 SYGVNS come from the germline V gene. V lost 2 bases, J lost 1 base, and 14 bases lay in between. In DNA form, the CDR3 reads TGTGCCAGCAGTGAAAAGGGCAGCCTATCGAACACTGAAGCTTTCTTT. Its translation: CASSEKGSLSNTEAFF.

This clonotype turned up a few times. V is TRBV5-1 and J is TRBJ2-1, with 8 bases aligning to TRBD2. The junction had 1 base not matched to a gene; V was cut back by 2 bases and J by 0 bases. The length of the CDR3 is 15 residues. Germline V CDR1 and CDR2: SGHRS, YFSETQ. CDR3 residues: CASSFAGGSYNEQFF. The DNA of the CDR3 is TGCGCCAGCAGCTTTGCGGGAGGCTCCTACAATGAGCAGTTCTTC.

The chain employs TRBV11-2 and TRBJ2-7; D is unclear. This CDR3 has 14 residues. Trimming stripped 5 bases from V and 3 bases from J, with 14 bases between. Germline CDR1 reads SGHAT; CDR2 reads FQNNGV. The CDR3 sequence: CASSPSKAVYEQYF. CDR3 DNA: TGTGCCAGCAGCCCCTCGAAGGCAGTCTACGAGCAGTACTTC.

This clonotype was recorded a few times. The J gene is TRBJ2-7, the V gene TRBV7-2, with 11 positions matching TRBD2. The V segment lost 1 base and the J segment 11 bases; nucleotides outside the gene matches: 4. CDR3 length: 13 amino acids. Germline lookup yields CDR1 SGHTA and CDR2 FQGNSA. The CDR3 spells CASSLDSGRAKYF. As DNA, the CDR3 is TGTGCCAGCAGCTTAGATAGCGGGAGGGCCAAGTACTTC.

The rearrangement uses TRBV6-1 and TRBJ2-6; tentative D call: TRBD2 (7 bases). The CDR3 is 17 amino acids. Trimming stripped 1 base from V and 1 base from J, with 11 bases between. CDR1 is MNHNS and CDR2 is SASEGT in the germline V gene. This chain's CDR3 is CASSEGGRGSGANVLTF. The DNA for the CDR3 is TGTGCCAGCAGTGAAGGGGGGAGGGGGTCTGGGGCCAACGTCCTGACTTTC.

The gene calls are TRBV4-2 and TRBJ2-3, with 11 bases identical to TRBD2. CDR3 length: 17 residues. Germline assignment: CDR1 LGHNA and CDR2 YNFKEQ. V was pared by 1 base and J by 0 bases, with 3 bases of the junction left unmatched. CDR3 sequence reads: CASSQGSSGRSTDTQYF. The CDR3 nucleotides read TGTGCCAGCAGCCAAGGATCTAGCGGGAGGAGCACAGATACGCAGTATTTT.

The sample holds a few counts of this clonotype. The CDR3 nucleotides read TGTGCCACCAGTGATAACCCAGGCGACAGGGGGCATTACGAGCAGTACTTC. The encoded protein is CATSDNPGDRGHYEQYF. The chain recombines TRBV24-1 with TRBJ2-7; 10 nucleotides agree with TRBD1. CDR1 KGHDR and CDR2 SFDVKD come from the germline V gene. The trim removed 3 bases at V and 4 bases at J, leaving 11 bases unmatched. The CDR3 is made up of 17 amino acids.

V is TRBV12-3 or TRBV12-4 and J is TRBJ1-1; no reliable D call. Trimming stripped 4 bases from V and 10 bases from J, with 13 bases between. The CDR3 totals 12 residues. CDR3 coding DNA: TGTGCCAGCAGTTGGAGTCCCGGTGGAGCTTTCTTT. Translation: CASSWSPGGAFF.

V is TRBV7-3 and J is TRBJ2-2, with 8 bases that match TRBD1. This CDR3 comprises 17 residues. The V segment lost 2 bases and the J segment 4 bases; nucleotides outside the gene matches: 9. Germline loops: CDR1 SGHTA, CDR2 FQGTGA. CDR3: CASSLSPRQGITGELFF. CDR3 nucleotides: TGTGCCAGCAGCTTATCCCCCCGACAGGGGATCACCGGGGAGCTGTTTTTT. The full variable domain, its missing parts supplied by reference TRBV7-3 and TRBJ2-2, is GAGVSQTPSNKVTEKGKYVELRCDPISGHTALYWYRQSLGQGPEFLIYFQGTGAADDSGLPNDRFFAVRPEGSVSTLKIQRTERGDSAVYLCASSLSPRQGITGELFFGEGSRLTVL.

The CDR3 loop is CASSLRAENSPLHF. DNA for the CDR3: TGTGCCAGCAGTTTGAGGGCAGAGAATTCACCCCTCCACTTT. The V gene is TRBV12-3 or TRBV12-4, the J gene TRBJ1-6; D is unresolved. Trimming removed 3 bases from V and 7 bases from J, with 10 bases in between. This CDR3 is 14 amino acids long.

This sequence joins TRBV4-3 and TRBJ2-1, with TRBD1 matching 7 bases. This CDR3 comprises 16 residues. V shed 5 bases and J 2 bases; nucleotides not matched to a gene: 9. Looked up from germline, CDR1 is LGHNA and CDR2 is YSLEER. CDR3 amino acids: CASSDITGAPYNEQFF. The CDR3 bases are TGCGCCAGCAGCGATATTACAGGGGCCCCCTACAATGAGCAGTTCTTC.

The genes are TRBV6-1 and TRBJ2-3; 10 nucleotides match TRBD1. The V and J ends lost 7 bases and 6 bases, in that order; junction bases with no gene match: 13. The V gene's germline CDR1 is MNHNS and CDR2 SASEGT. The CDR3 covers 16 residues. CDR3 region: CASTRQGALGLDTQYF. CDR3 nucleotide sequence: TGTGCCAGCACCAGACAGGGGGCGTTGGGTTTGGATACGCAGTATTTT.

This clonotype appeared a few times. CDR3 amino acids: CAISERTGENGYTF. CDR3 coding DNA: TGTGCCATCAGTGAGCGGACAGGGGAGAATGGCTACACCTTC. The V gene is TRBV10-3, the J gene TRBJ1-2, with 9 bases fitting TRBD1. The J segment lost 6 bases and the V segment lost 2 bases, leaving 4 bases of the junction unmatched. The CDR3 extends over 14 amino acids. Germline V gives CDR1 ENHRY, CDR2 SYGVKD.

Here the CDR3 reads CSVVQFGNTEAFF. The CDR3 region has the DNA TGCAGCGTTGTACAATTTGGGAACACTGAAGCTTTCTTT. The chain has TRBV29-1 and TRBJ1-1; D call uncertain. The CDR3 has 13 residues. Trimming pared 4 bases from V and 1 base from J, leaving 10 bases between. The germline gives CDR1 SQVTM, CDR2 ANQGSEA.

In nucleotides, the CDR3 is TGTGCCAGCAGTTTTACGGGACGTCTGGGGGACACTGAAGCTTTCTTT. Its translation: CASSFTGRLGDTEAFF. The chain is built from TRBV6-2 or TRBV6-3 and TRBJ1-1; D perhaps matches TRBD1 (5 bases). The length of the CDR3 is 16 residues. Deletions cut 4 bases from V and 3 bases from J, with 18 bases between. CDR1 is MNHEY, CDR2 SVGEGT, per germline.

The chain combines TRBV18 with TRBJ2-2; D is unclear. V lost 0 bases and J 4 bases, leaving 15 bases between the germline ends. CDR1 is KGHSH and CDR2 is LQKENI in the germline V gene. This CDR3 comprises 17 residues. Here the CDR3 DNA reads TGTGCCAGCTCACCACCGAATCGTTTCGGTCCCACCGGGGAGCTGTTTTTT. This translates into CASSPPNRFGPTGELFF.

The gene calls are TRBV7-9 and TRBJ2-1, with D perhaps TRBD2 (6 bases). CDR3 length: 15 residues. V was trimmed by 2 bases and J by 16 bases, leaving 24 bases between them. The germline CDR1 and CDR2 sequences are SEHNR and FQNEAQ (reference sequence). CDR3 nucleotide sequence: TGTGCCAGCAGCTTAAAGTTAAATCCTTGGGACTTCCACTTCTTC. This encodes CASSLKLNPWDFHFF.

The V and J genes are TRBV20-1 and TRBJ1-2, with a weak D call TRBD1 (6 bases). From germline, CDR1 is DFQATT and CDR2 SNEGSKA (reference sequence). This CDR3 region has 14 residues. V lost 1 base, J lost 4 bases, and 13 bases lay in between. In nucleotides, the CDR3 is TGCAGTGCTAGAGTCGGGGGGGCGCGCTATGGCTACACCTTC. It codes for CSARVGGARYGYTF.